A selection of T cell receptor beta chains follows, all from one sample in a study of T cells in Graves' hyperthyroidism and ophthalmopathy. MiXCR, run by TCRdb on the multiplex PCR reads, gives a single entry per CDR3 protein. The table has about 300,000 distinct CDR3 sequences, about an eighth seen once; the top ten hold 6% to 8%. The sample consisted of blood. Receptors originate from a woman aged 25 to 39 with Graves' hyperthyroidism that later progressed to Graves' ophthalmopathy. Both conserved end residues are part of each CDR3. D genes are given only for firm matches. Clone size is given for some rows only: seen once, a few or many times, or a class if the clone is expanded.

CDR3: CAWSSSGRVYEQYF; DNA: TGTGCCTGGAGTAGTAGCGGGAGAGTATACGAGCAGTACTTC; size: few; V: TRBV30; J: TRBJ2-7; D: TRBD2
CDR3: CASNTGQGYEQYF; DNA: TGTGCCAGCAATACCGGACAGGGTTACGAGCAGTACTTC; size: NA; V: TRBV6-2/TRBV6-3; J: TRBJ2-7; D: TRBD1
CDR3: CASSVAWLAGNEQFF; DNA: TGTGCCAGCAGCGTAGCTTGGCTAGCGGGGAATGAGCAGTTCTTC; size: many; V: TRBV9; J: TRBJ2-1; D: TRBD2
CDR3: CASSLPGGPHNEQFF; DNA: TGTGCCAGCAGCTTACCGGGAGGGCCCCACAATGAGCAGTTCTTC; size: many; V: TRBV7-2; J: TRBJ2-1; D: TRBD2
CDR3: CSASGGVSSGRVDTQYF; DNA: TGCAGTGCTAGTGGCGGGGTTTCTAGCGGGAGGGTAGATACGCAGTATTTT; size: many; V: TRBV20-1; J: TRBJ2-3; D: TRBD2
CDR3: CASSEYTSGSTYEQYF; DNA: TGTGCCAGCAGTGAATATACTAGCGGGAGTACGTACGAGCAGTACTTC; size: few; V: TRBV25-1; J: TRBJ2-7; D: TRBD2
CDR3: CASSSLAGGYTDTQYF; DNA: TGTGCCAGCAGCTCTCTAGCGGGAGGTTACACAGATACGCAGTATTTT; size: many; V: TRBV7-2; J: TRBJ2-3; D: TRBD2
CDR3: CASSPLALGETQYF; DNA: TGTGCCAGCAGCCCACTAGCTCTTGGAGAGACCCAGTACTTC; size: many; V: TRBV7-2; J: TRBJ2-5; D: NA
CDR3: CASTWTGGVGELFF; DNA: TGTGCCAGCACTTGGACAGGGGGTGTCGGGGAGCTGTTTTTT; size: many; V: TRBV4-2; J: TRBJ2-2; D: TRBD1
CDR3: CATSRDRYEQFF; DNA: TGTGCCACCAGCAGAGATAGGTATGAGCAGTTCTTC; size: NA; V: TRBV15; J: TRBJ2-1; D: NA
CDR3: CASSQDLAEETQYF; DNA: TGTGCCAGCAGCCAAGATCTAGCAGAAGAGACCCAGTACTTC; size: NA; V: TRBV3-1; J: TRBJ2-5; D: NA
CDR3: CASRQDRTSYEQYF; DNA: TGCGCCAGCAGACAGGACCGGACCTCCTACGAGCAGTACTTC; size: NA; V: TRBV4-1; J: TRBJ2-7; D: NA
CDR3: CASSATPGGTQYF; DNA: TGTGCCAGCAGCGCGACCCCCGGAGGGACCCAGTACTTC; size: NA; V: TRBV9; J: TRBJ2-5; D: NA
CDR3: CASSSVDRVSYEQYF; DNA: TGTGCCAGCAGTTCGGTAGACAGGGTATCCTACGAGCAGTACTTC; size: many; V: TRBV28; J: TRBJ2-7; D: TRBD1
CDR3: CASSLAGGNQETQYF; DNA: TGTGCCAGCAGCTTAGCGGGAGGCAACCAAGAGACCCAGTACTTC; size: many; V: TRBV7-9; J: TRBJ2-5; D: NA
CDR3: CASSPTGTGISDEQFF; DNA: TGTGCCAGCAGTCCGACCGGGACAGGGATATCTGATGAGCAGTTCTTC; size: many; V: TRBV6-2/TRBV6-3; J: TRBJ2-1; D: TRBD1
CDR3: CASSLEPGTREDEETQYF; DNA: TGTGCCAGCAGCCTGGAACCCGGGACTAGGGAGGATGAAGAGACCCAGTACTTC; size: many; V: TRBV7-8; J: TRBJ2-5; D: TRBD2
CDR3: CASSPENYEQYF; DNA: TGTGCCAGCTCACCGGAGAATTACGAGCAGTACTTC; size: many; V: TRBV18; J: TRBJ2-7; D: NA
CDR3: CASSFTGGGKGQPQHF; DNA: TGTGCCAGCAGTTTTACGGGGGGTGGAAAGGGTCAGCCCCAGCATTTT; size: many; V: TRBV28; J: TRBJ1-5; D: NA
CDR3: CSAPKFSGTYNEQFF; DNA: TGCAGTGCTCCTAAATTTAGCGGAACCTACAATGAGCAGTTCTTC; size: many; V: TRBV20-1; J: TRBJ2-1; D: NA
CDR3: CASSLGGLDYGYTF; DNA: TGTGCCAGCAGCTTGGGGGGGTTGGACTATGGCTACACCTTC; size: NA; V: TRBV5-6; J: TRBJ1-2; D: NA
CDR3: CASSHPSGNEQFF; DNA: TGTGCCAGCAGCCACCCCTCGGGGAATGAGCAGTTCTTC; size: many; V: TRBV3-1; J: TRBJ2-1; D: NA
CDR3: CASSGESGRAAYNEQFF; DNA: TGTGCCAGCAGCGGAGAGAGCGGGAGGGCCGCCTACAATGAGCAGTTCTTC; size: few; V: TRBV9; J: TRBJ2-1; D: TRBD2
CDR3: CSAKGGVREQFF; DNA: TGCAGTGCTAAGGGTGGGGTACGGGAGCAGTTCTTC; size: many; V: TRBV20-1; J: TRBJ2-1; D: NA
CDR3: CASLQGHEQYF; DNA: TGTGCCAGCCTACAGGGCCACGAGCAGTACTTC; size: few; V: TRBV27; J: TRBJ2-7; D: NA
CDR3: CASSYGPRWGEAYEQYF; DNA: TGTGCCAGCAGCTATGGCCCCAGGTGGGGGGAAGCCTACGAGCAGTACTTC; size: NA; V: TRBV28; J: TRBJ2-7; D: NA
CDR3: CASSSIDRSDTQYF; DNA: TGTGCCAGCAGTTCCATTGACAGGTCCGATACGCAGTATTTT; size: many; V: TRBV27; J: TRBJ2-3; D: NA
CDR3: CSARGGLAEETQYF; DNA: TGCAGTGCTAGGGGTGGACTAGCGGAGGAGACCCAGTACTTC; size: NA; V: TRBV20-1; J: TRBJ2-5; D: TRBD2
CDR3: CASSLAVQVPELHF; DNA: TGTGCCAGCAGCTTAGCGGTCCAAGTCCCTGAACTCCACTTT; size: many; V: TRBV7-2; J: TRBJ1-6; D: NA
CDR3: CASRDSQQNEQFF; DNA: TGTGCCAGCAGGGACTCCCAACAAAATGAGCAGTTCTTC; size: few; V: TRBV7-3; J: TRBJ2-1; D: NA
CDR3: CSADNYNEQFF; DNA: TGCAGTGCGGACAATTACAATGAGCAGTTCTTC; size: many; V: TRBV20-1; J: TRBJ2-1; D: NA
CDR3: CASTDGGTYNEQFF; DNA: TGTGCCAGCACTGACGGGGGGACCTACAATGAGCAGTTCTTC; size: NA; V: TRBV6-1; J: TRBJ2-1; D: TRBD2
CDR3: CASSEGQGPHHTQYF; DNA: TGCGCCAGCAGCGAAGGACAGGGCCCACATCATACGCAGTATTTT; size: many; V: TRBV5-1; J: TRBJ2-3; D: TRBD1
CDR3: CASRTWSGNTIYF; DNA: TGTGCCAGCAGAACATGGTCTGGAAACACCATATATTTT; size: NA; V: TRBV28; J: TRBJ1-3; D: NA
CDR3: CASTAWVGSTEAFF; DNA: TGTGCCAGTACGGCGTGGGTAGGGAGCACTGAAGCTTTCTTT; size: NA; V: TRBV19; J: TRBJ1-1; D: NA
CDR3: CASSFGPDEISEAFF; DNA: TGTGCCAGCAGCTTCGGACCTGACGAAATCTCTGAAGCTTTCTTT; size: many; V: TRBV11-2; J: TRBJ1-1; D: NA
CDR3: CASSFLMTGGRGDTQYF; DNA: TGTGCCAGCAGCTTTCTTATGACAGGGGGTCGAGGAGATACGCAGTATTTT; size: many; V: TRBV11-2; J: TRBJ2-3; D: TRBD1
CDR3: CASSSQVGLEGDTQYF; DNA: TGTGCCAGCAGTTCGCAAGTGGGCCTTGAGGGAGATACGCAGTATTTT; size: many; V: TRBV27; J: TRBJ2-3; D: NA
CDR3: CASSFGKKLFF; DNA: TGTGCCAGCAGTTTTGGGAAAAAACTGTTTTTT; size: NA; V: TRBV12-3/TRBV12-4; J: TRBJ1-4; D: NA
CDR3: CTSSRTAGTFGANALTF; DNA: TGTACCAGCAGTCGGACAGCTGGTACGTTTGGGGCCAACGCCCTGACTTTC; size: NA; V: TRBV2; J: TRBJ2-6; D: NA
CDR3: CASSLGFYNEQFF; DNA: TGTGCCAGCAGTTTAGGGTTCTACAATGAGCAGTTCTTC; size: many; V: TRBV27; J: TRBJ2-1; D: NA
CDR3: CASVSSGSSYNEQFF; DNA: TGTGCCAGCGTATCTAGCGGGAGCTCCTACAATGAGCAGTTCTTC; size: once; V: TRBV6-7; J: TRBJ2-1; D: TRBD2